This T cell receptor (beta chain) was recorded in a study of blood T cells in healthy people across ages. Whole-study results and caveats: Leaving the PBMCs unsorted stopped any conclusive comparison of naive versus antigen-experienced cells.

Together with a sample-barcoded 5' primer, a J-beta primer mix was included in a second PCR lasting about 6 to 11 cycles. TCRdb passed the 5' RACE reads through MiXCR, listing each CDR3 protein once. The sample holds over 1,300,000 distinct CDR3 sequences, almost 60% seen once. As for this clonotype: Its matching antigen is unknown.

Source material: blood. This receptor was obtained from a man aged 18 to 30 in good health.

The CDR3 spells CSASNPKGRETQYF. The CDR3 bases are TGCAGTGCTAGTAACCCCAAGGGGAGGGAGACCCAGTACTTC. The rearrangement links TRBV20-1 to TRBJ2-5, with D possibly matching TRBD2 (6 bases). V lost 3 bases, J lost 5 bases, and 16 bases lay in between. In germline, CDR1 is DFQATT, CDR2 SNEGSKA (reference sequence). The CDR3 extends over 14 amino acids.